The sample holds one count of the clone carrying this TCR beta chain. This sample was taken from a study of CD8+ T cells in alopecia areata. Reverse transcription of extracted RNA yielded cDNA, which provided the sequencing template. TCRdb's table, derived via immunoSEQ multiplex PCR, lists solely in-frame clones and lacks some. The sample lists over 120,000 clones, about 60% occurring once. V lost 3 bases to trimming and J lost 5 bases; unmatched junction nucleotides: 11. Germline V gene sequence: CDR1 SGHRS, CDR2 YFSETQ. There are 16 residues in the CDR3. The receptor comes from a human donor with alopecia areata. Sequencing used CD4+ T cells sorted from blood, obtained at week 0. The chain couples TRBV5-1 to TRBJ2-5; 9 nucleotides agree with TRBD1. CDR3 residues: CASSSGTGTRRETQYF. CDR3 nucleotide sequence: TGCGCCAGCAGCTCCGGGACAGGGACACGACGGGAGACCCAGTACTTC.